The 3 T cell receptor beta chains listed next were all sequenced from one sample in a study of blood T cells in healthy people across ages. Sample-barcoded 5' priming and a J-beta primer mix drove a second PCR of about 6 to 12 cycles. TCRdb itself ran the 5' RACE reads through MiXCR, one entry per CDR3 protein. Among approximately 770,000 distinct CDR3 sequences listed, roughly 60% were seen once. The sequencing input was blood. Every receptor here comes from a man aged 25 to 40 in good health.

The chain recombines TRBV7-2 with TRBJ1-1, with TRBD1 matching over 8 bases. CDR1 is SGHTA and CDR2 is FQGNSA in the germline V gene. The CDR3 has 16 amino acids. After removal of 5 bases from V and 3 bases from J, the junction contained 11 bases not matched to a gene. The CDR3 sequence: CASSDRRTGRYTEAFF. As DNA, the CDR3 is TGTGCCAGCAGCGACAGACGGACAGGGAGATACACTGAAGCTTTCTTT.

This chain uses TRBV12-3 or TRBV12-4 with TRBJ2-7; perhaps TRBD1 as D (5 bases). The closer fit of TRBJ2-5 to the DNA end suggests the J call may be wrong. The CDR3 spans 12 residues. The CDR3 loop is CASRRVDETQYF. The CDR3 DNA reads TGTGCCAGCCGCAGGGTGGACGAGACCCAGTACTTC.

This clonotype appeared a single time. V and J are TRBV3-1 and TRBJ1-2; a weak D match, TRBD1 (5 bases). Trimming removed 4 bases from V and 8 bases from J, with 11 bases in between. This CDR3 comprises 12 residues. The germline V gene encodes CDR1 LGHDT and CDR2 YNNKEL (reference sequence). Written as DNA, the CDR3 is TGTGCCAGCAGCCGGGGCCCGGAGGGCTACACCTTC. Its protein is CASSRGPEGYTF.